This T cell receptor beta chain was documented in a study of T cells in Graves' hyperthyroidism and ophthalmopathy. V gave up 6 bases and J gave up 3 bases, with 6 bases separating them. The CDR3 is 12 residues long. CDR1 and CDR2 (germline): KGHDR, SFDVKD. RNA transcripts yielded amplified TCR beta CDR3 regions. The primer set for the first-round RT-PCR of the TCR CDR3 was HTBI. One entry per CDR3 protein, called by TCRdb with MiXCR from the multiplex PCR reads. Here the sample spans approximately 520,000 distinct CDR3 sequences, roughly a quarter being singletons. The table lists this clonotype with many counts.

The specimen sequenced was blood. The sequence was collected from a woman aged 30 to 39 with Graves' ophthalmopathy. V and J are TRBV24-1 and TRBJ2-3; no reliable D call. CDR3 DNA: TGTGCCACCAGTTCCGTTACAGATACGCAGTATTTT. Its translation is CATSSVTDTQYF.